The clone carrying this TCR beta chain has more than one count but fewer than ten. The data were taken from a study of beta chain features in type 1 diabetes. The investigators reverse transcribed all of the isolated RNA, so they sequenced expressed TCRB transcripts. Assay: immunoSEQ multiplex PCR; the TCRdb copy retains only in-frame clones and omits some. In the table there are 900,000 or so clones, about a sixth of which are singletons. Germline V gene lookup returns CDR1 SGDLS and CDR2 YYNGEE. The V gene lost 3 bases and the J gene lost 6 bases, with 8 bases spanning the gap. This CDR3 comprises 12 residues. Via CD45RO/CCR7/CD25/CD127/CD95/CD27, cells of the CD4+ naive, central memory, regulatory and stem cell-like memory subsets were sorted. Purities in excess of 95% were seen in all sorted populations.

This receptor was identified in a woman in her late teens or twenties in good health. The sample comprised naive CD4+ T cells from blood. This chain uses TRBV9 with TRBJ2-3; D may be TRBD1 (5 bases). CDR3: CASSDNRDTQYF. As DNA, the CDR3 is TGTGCCAGCAGCGACAACAGGGATACGCAGTATTTT.